Presented here are 30 T cell receptor beta chains from one specimen sequenced in a study of shared clonotypes between healthy human individuals. The protocol was immunoSEQ multiplex PCR, while the TCRdb copy is restricted to in-frame clones and leaves out a portion. The table shows 2 million to 2.5 million clones, with roughly 90% occurring only once. Sequencing was carried out using naive CD4+ T cells from PBMCs. Documented subset: CD45RA+ positively selected. All receptors come from a man aged 18 to 29 in good health. Some clones in this sample may be carry-over from other donors' samples.

This clone appeared a single time. The chain joins TRBV4-1 to TRBJ1-2; D may be TRBD1 (5 bases). CDR3 size: 15 residues. Germline CDR1 and CDR2: MGHRA and YSYEKL. V lost 0 bases and J lost 4, with 12 bases in between. The CDR3 is CASSQDPDNGYGYTF. The DNA for the CDR3 is TGCGCCAGCAGCCAAGATCCGGACAACGGCTATGGCTACACCTTC.

The chain joins TRBV11-1 to TRBJ2-2, with 10 bases matching TRBD2. The CDR3 has 15 residues. CDR1 and CDR2 from the germline V gene are SGHAT and FQDESV (reference sequence). The V and J ends lost 1 base and 6 bases, in that order; junction bases with no gene match: 2. The CDR3 sequence: CASSLEGTSAGELFF. The CDR3 DNA is TGTGCCAGCAGCTTAGAGGGGACTAGCGCCGGGGAGCTGTTTTTT. Variable domain in full (rest from reference TRBV11-1 and TRBJ2-2): EAEVAQSPRYKITEKSQAVAFWCDPISGHATLYWYRQILGQGPELLVQFQDESVVDDSQLPKDRFSAERLKGVDSTLKIQPAELGDSAMYLCASSLEGTSAGELFFGEGSRLTVL.

CDR3: CASKDISGTEAFF. DNA for the CDR3: TGTGCCAGCAAGGATATCTCGGGCACTGAAGCTTTCTTT. The chain joins TRBV6-6 to TRBJ1-1; D gene unclear. From germline, CDR1 is MNHNY and CDR2 SVGAGI (reference sequence). CDR3 length equals 13 residues. Trimming took 7 bases from V and 4 from J, leaving 13 bases between them.

This clone was counted between two and nine times. The chain is built from TRBV30 and TRBJ1-1; D remains ambiguous. Between the trimmed V and J ends, which lost 0 bases and 0 bases, there was a span of 8 bases. CDR3 length: 14 amino acids. The germline V gene encodes CDR1 GTSNPN and CDR2 SVGIG (reference sequence). CDR3 sequence: CAWSVGLMNTEAFF. For the CDR3, the DNA is TGTGCCTGGAGTGTAGGACTCATGAACACTGAAGCTTTCTTT.

This clone occurred once. Other DNA sequences in this sample translate to the same CDR3. The gene calls are TRBV7-9 and TRBJ1-1; D not resolved. The CDR3 runs 15 residues. Trimming took 1 base from V and 0 from J, leaving 9 bases between them. The germline V gene encodes CDR1 SEHNR and CDR2 FQNEAQ (reference sequence). The CDR3 reads CASSLGGILNTEAFF. CDR3 DNA: TGTGCCAGCAGCTTAGGAGGGATCTTGAACACTGAAGCTTTCTTT.

V gene TRBV6-1 combines with J gene TRBJ2-7; D remains ambiguous. Germline-derived CDR1 and CDR2 are MNHNS and SASEGT. The CDR3 runs 15 residues. Trimming took 1 base from V and 2 from J, leaving 12 bases between them. The CDR3 coding sequence is TGTGCCAGCAGTGAAGGAGGTGCGGCTACCTACGAGCAGTACTTC. Translating gives CASSEGGAATYEQYF.

This clone was observed a handful of times. V and J are TRBV27 and TRBJ1-1; 7 bases fit TRBD1. There are 14 residues in the CDR3. V trimming: 6 bases; J trimming: 1 base; junction bases outside the gene matches: 5. Germline CDR1 is MNHEY and CDR2 is SMNVEV (reference sequence). CDR3 coding DNA: TGTGCCAGCAGGCAGGACAGGAAGAACACTGAAGCTTTCTTT. It translates to CASRQDRKNTEAFF.

Remarks on this clone: Additional DNA sequences in this sample encode the identical CDR3. The V call is TRBV30, the J call TRBJ2-3; 16 nucleotides align to TRBD2. CDR1 is GTSNPN and CDR2 is SVGIG in the germline V gene (reference sequence). V lost 2 bases and J lost 4; bases outside the gene matches: 3. The CDR3 contains 16 residues. The chain's CDR3 is CAWSPGLAGGADTQYF. CDR3 DNA sequence: TGTGCCTGGAGTCCGGGACTAGCGGGAGGGGCAGATACGCAGTATTTT.

The rearrangement joins TRBV9 to TRBJ2-1; TRBD2 matches at 14 bases. The germline V gene has CDR1 SGDLS and CDR2 YYNGEE. Trimming at V came to 4 bases and at J to 8 bases, leaving 5 bases not matched to a gene. The CDR3 length is 15 residues. DNA of the CDR3: TGTGCCAGCAGCCAACGACTAGCGGGAGGGGATGAGCAGTTCTTC. Translation: CASSQRLAGGDEQFF. Variable domain in full (rest from reference TRBV9 and TRBJ2-1): DSGVTQTPKHLITATGQRVTLRCSPRSGDLSVYWYQQSLDQGLQFLIQYYNGEERAKGNILERFSAQQFPDLHSELNLSSLELGDSALYFCASSQRLAGGDEQFFGPGTRLTVL.

The gene calls are TRBV29-1 and TRBJ1-2; tentatively, D is TRBD1 (5 bases). Germline loops: CDR1 SQVTM, CDR2 ANQGSEA. This CDR3 region has 14 residues. With 3 bases removed from V and 4 bases from J, the gap between germline ends came to 15 bases. The CDR3 coding sequence is TGCAGCGTTGAGTGGGCGGGGGGTGGCTATGGCTACACCTTC. Translated, it gives CSVEWAGGGYGYTF.

The chain couples TRBV5-1 to TRBJ2-7, with D hard to call. This CDR3 region has 13 residues. V gave up 4 bases and J gave up 5 bases, with 13 bases separating them. CDR1 and CDR2 (germline): SGHRS, YFSETQ. CDR3 loop: CASSPGWNHEQYF. In DNA form, the CDR3 reads TGCGCCAGCAGCCCCGGATGGAACCACGAGCAGTACTTC.

The V call is TRBV7-2, the J call TRBJ2-7, with 8 bases identical to TRBD2. Germline V gene sequence: CDR1 SGHTA, CDR2 FQGNSA. This CDR3 region has 15 residues. The V gene end was trimmed by 5 bases and the J gene end by 3 bases; junction bases not matched to a gene: 9. In DNA form, the CDR3 reads TGTGCCAGCAGCCGGCCGGGACTAGGGCTCTACGAGCAGTACTTC. It is translated as CASSRPGLGLYEQYF.

The V and J genes are TRBV28 and TRBJ2-1; 12 nucleotides match TRBD1. Germline V gene data show CDR1 as MDHEN and CDR2 as SYDVKM. The CDR3 consists of 15 residues. With V trimmed by 9 bases and J by 14 bases, 17 bases remained unmatched. CDR3 sequence: CASSTPGDRGRLEFF. CDR3 in DNA: TGTGCCAGTTCAACCCCCGGGGACAGGGGGCGTCTTGAGTTCTTC.

The chain couples TRBV28 to TRBJ1-3; no clear D. CDR1 and CDR2 from the germline V gene are MDHEN and SYDVKM. The CDR3 has 16 residues. V was pared by 5 bases and J by 0 bases, with 14 bases between. The CDR3 region is CASSPPRPSSGNTIYF. Written as DNA, the CDR3 is TGTGCCAGCAGTCCCCCCCGTCCGAGCTCTGGAAACACCATATATTTT.

The chain links TRBV6-5 to TRBJ1-1; D is uncertain. Germline V CDR1 and CDR2: MNHEY, SVGAGI. Trimming pared 5 bases from V and 0 bases from J, leaving 7 bases between. The CDR3 is made up of 13 amino acids. The CDR3 sequence: CASSTDLNTEAFF. The CDR3 coding sequence is TGTGCCAGCAGTACAGACCTGAACACTGAAGCTTTCTTT.

This sequence joins TRBV28 and TRBJ2-2; a possible D gene is TRBD2 (6 bases). Germline V gene data show CDR1 as MDHEN and CDR2 as SYDVKM. Trimming shortened V by 8 bases and J by 1 base, and 11 bases separated the two germline ends. The CDR3 is 14 residues long. CDR3 region: CASGPGLNTGELFF. The CDR3 coding sequence is TGTGCCAGCGGCCCGGGACTGAACACCGGGGAGCTGTTTTTT.

The CDR3 region has the DNA TGTGCCAGCAGCCAAGATCAGAGGGGGCTCGGCTATGGCTACACCTTC. Encoded protein: CASSQDQRGLGYGYTF. This rearrangement joins TRBV4-2 to TRBJ1-2; the match to TRBD1 covers 7 bases. CDR1 is LGHNA and CDR2 is YNFKEQ in the germline V gene. CDR3 length: 16 amino acids. The junction had 8 bases not matched to a gene; V was cut back by 0 bases and J by 4 bases.

This chain uses TRBV14 with TRBJ1-2, with no clear D. Trimming took 1 base from V and 6 from J, leaving 12 bases between them. This CDR3 is built from 14 residues. Germline V gives CDR1 SGHDN, CDR2 FVKESK. In DNA, the CDR3 is TGTGCCAGCAGCCAAGCAAGGGCCGGAGATGGCTACACCTTC. Residues: CASSQARAGDGYTF.

The V and J genes are TRBV10-1 and TRBJ2-1; 9 bases line up with TRBD2. Trimming removed 6 bases from V and 5 bases from J; junction bases left unmatched: 14. Germline values: CDR1 WNHNN, CDR2 SYGVQD (reference sequence). The CDR3 spans 17 residues. The CDR3 protein is CASRGGEGLATHNEQFF. DNA for the CDR3: TGCGCCAGCAGGGGGGGTGAGGGACTAGCTACCCACAATGAGCAGTTCTTC.

This chain connects TRBV4-1 to TRBJ2-3; 9 bases agree with TRBD2. The V and J ends lost 4 bases and 9 bases, in that order; junction bases with no gene match: 5. Germline V lookup: CDR1 MGHRA, CDR2 YSYEKL. This CDR3 region has 13 residues. CDR3 coding DNA: TGCGCCAGCAGCCCTAGCGGGATTGAGACGCAGTATTTT. Protein product: CASSPSGIETQYF.

Remarks on this clone: The sample has other DNA sequences that encode this CDR3 too. This chain joins TRBV5-1 and TRBJ2-3; D might be TRBD2 (6 bases). The CDR3 runs 15 residues. Trimming took 0 bases from V and 1 from J, leaving 9 bases between them. Germline V gene sequence: CDR1 SGHRS, CDR2 YFSETQ. The CDR3 loop is CASSLGRAGTDTQYF. The CDR3 nucleotides are TGCGCCAGCAGCTTGGGGAGGGCCGGCACAGATACGCAGTATTTT.

The chain has TRBV5-1 and TRBJ2-1; 16 bases fit TRBD2. The ends lost 4 bases at V and 0 bases at J; junction bases unmatched: 4. The length of the CDR3 is 18 residues. Germline CDR1 SGHRS, CDR2 YFSETQ. The CDR3 here is CASSPGLAGGPSYNEQFF. The DNA for the CDR3 is TGCGCCAGCAGCCCGGGACTAGCGGGAGGGCCCTCCTACAATGAGCAGTTCTTC.

The rearrangement links TRBV6-1 to TRBJ1-1; D ambiguous. Germline lookup yields CDR1 MNHNS and CDR2 SASEGT. The CDR3 has 15 amino acids. The V end was cut by 2 bases, the J end by 1 base, with 11 bases between. In DNA, the CDR3 is TGTGCCAGCAGTGAAAATGCCCTACCGAACACTGAAGCTTTCTTT. Amino acid sequence: CASSENALPNTEAFF.

This sequence joins TRBV5-4 and TRBJ2-6; no reliable D call. The CDR3 covers 15 residues. V lost 4 bases to trimming and J lost 0 bases, with 8 bases between them. Germline V gives CDR1 SGHNT, CDR2 YYREEE (reference sequence). CDR3 in amino acids: CASSDMISGANVLTF. CDR3 nucleotides: TGTGCCAGCAGCGACATGATCTCTGGGGCCAACGTCCTGACTTTC.

The CDR3 DNA is TGCGCCAGCAGCCGGCAGAGAGAAGAGACCCAGTACTTC. It is translated as CASSRQREETQYF. The genes are TRBV5-1 and TRBJ2-5, with unresolved D. Trimming took off 4 bases at V and 3 bases at J, with 10 bases between the two ends. CDR3 length: 13 amino acids. CDR1 and CDR2 from the germline V gene are SGHRS and YFSETQ.

V and J are TRBV12-5 and TRBJ2-7; 9 nucleotides agree with TRBD2. With 1 base clipped from V and 7 bases from J, the junction kept 8 bases outside the gene matches. Germline V gene sequence: CDR1 LGHNT, CDR2 FRNRAP. The CDR3 spans 15 residues. The CDR3 DNA follows: TGTGCTAGTGGTTTGGGACTAGCGGAGAAAACGGAGCAGTACTTC. Translated, it gives CASGLGLAEKTEQYF.

The chain uses TRBV18 and TRBJ1-5; a weak D match, TRBD1 (5 bases). Deletions cut 6 bases from V and 0 bases from J, with 9 bases between. The CDR3 has 14 amino acids. Germline V gives CDR1 KGHSH, CDR2 LQKENI. CDR3 sequence: CASSGRDSNQPQHF. CDR3 coding DNA: TGTGCCAGCTCCGGCAGGGATAGCAATCAGCCCCAGCATTTT.

The chain has TRBV6-5 and TRBJ2-3; D is undetermined. V gave up 4 bases and J gave up 3 bases, with 17 bases separating them. CDR1 and CDR2 from the germline V gene are MNHEY and SVGAGI. The CDR3 has 16 residues. In nucleotides, the CDR3 is TGTGCCAGCAGTTCCGTTTGGGGAAGTGGGACAGATACGCAGTATTTT. As protein: CASSSVWGSGTDTQYF.

A single count supports this clone. The chain links TRBV5-5 to TRBJ1-5, with 7 bases aligning to TRBD1. V shed 1 base and J 4 bases; nucleotides not matched to a gene: 2. Germline lookup yields CDR1 SGHKS and CDR2 YYEKEE (reference sequence). The CDR3 spans 14 residues. The CDR3 region is CASSLLQGNQPQHF. The CDR3 nucleotides read TGTGCCAGCAGCTTGTTACAGGGGAATCAGCCCCAGCATTTT.

As concerns this clone: This may be a read error, as it is one base from a much larger clone. V is TRBV7-2 and J is TRBJ2-1; D unresolved. This CDR3 comprises 11 residues. Germline CDR1 reads SGHTA; CDR2 reads FQGNSA. The CDR3 protein is CASGFYNEQFF. The CDR3 DNA is TGTGCCAGCGGCTTCTACAATGAGCAGTTCTTC.